This T cell receptor beta chain was observed in a study of tumor-infiltrating lymphocytes in primary liver carcinoma. Germline CDR1 SGHAT, CDR2 FQDESV (reference sequence). V lost 7 bases and J 3 bases, leaving 17 bases between the germline ends. This CDR3 region has 15 residues. Total RNA (around 0.45 ug) served as template for TCR beta cDNA synthesis primed by a constant-region primer. Three rounds of nested multiplex PCR with slightly modified ARM-PCR produced TCR beta libraries. In the first two PCR rounds, TRBV1-TRBV30 forward primers were paired with a C-beta reverse primer, and each round lasted roughly 10 cycles. TCRdb processed the multiplex PCR reads anew with MiXCR; each CDR3 protein has one entry. The sample comprises about 330,000 distinct CDR3 sequences, less than 70% of which are singletons, and 5% to 6.5% rests with the top ten. Study-level results: Tumor samples exhibited a significantly greater top-250-clone fraction than blood samples (p = 0.039). Overlap between tumor regions exceeded overlap of tumor with adjacent tissue or blood. Owing to bulk unsorted samples, no comparison was made between CD4+ and CD8+ repertoires.

Of note for this clonotype: The antigen is unknown.

Both blood RNA, taken from unsorted whole blood, and germline DNA were extracted. This chain connects TRBV11-1 to TRBJ2-3; maybe TRBD2 (6 bases). This receptor was obtained from a man aged 35 to 55 with primary liver carcinoma and hepatitis B virus infection. The sequenced sample was peripheral blood. The DNA for the CDR3 is TGTGCCAGCAAAGAAGACGGGGGTTTGACAGATACGCAGTATTTT. Amino acid sequence: CASKEDGGLTDTQYF. The full variable domain, in which reference TRBV11-1 and TRBJ2-3 provide the parts outside the CDR3, is EAEVAQSPRYKITEKSQAVAFWCDPISGHATLYWYRQILGQGPELLVQFQDESVVDDSQLPKDRFSAERLKGVDSTLKIQPAELGDSAMYLCASKEDGGLTDTQYFGPGTRLTVL.